This entry lists 24 T cell receptor beta chains sequenced from one sample in a study of regulatory T cells in long-lasting Graves disease. Libraries of TCR beta came from iRepertoire HTBI primers plus Arm-PCR of CDR3 regions. TCRdb re-called the multiplex PCR reads with MiXCR, one entry per CDR3 protein. The top ten clones hold about 19% of a sample with some 340,000 distinct CDR3 sequences, about an eighth of them seen once. Described time point: newly diagnosed GD, antithyroid drugs for less than 3 months. The TCR library was made from RNA that had been extracted from PBMCs in TRIzol. These data also formed part of another study, on T cells in Graves' hyperthyroidism and ophthalmopathy.

The sample consisted of peripheral blood mononuclear cells (PBMCs), taken at new diagnosis, from a patient treated with antithyroid drugs. The receptors derive from a woman between 18 and 29 years old with Graves disease.

This clonotype was seen many times. The J gene is TRBJ2-5, the V gene TRBV27; a weak D match, TRBD2 (6 bases). The CDR3 has 13 residues. Germline CDR1 MNHEY, CDR2 SMNVEV (reference sequence). V was clipped by 4 bases and J by 2 bases, with 8 bases between them. CDR3 DNA sequence: TGTGCCAGCAGTTGGGGGGAACAAGAGACCCAGTACTTC. This translates into CASSWGEQETQYF.

On this clonotype itself: Just one base apart from a much larger clone, this may be a read error. The chain has TRBV6-9 and TRBJ2-4; 10 bases map to TRBD2. Losses at the gene ends were 3 bases for V and 12 bases for J; bases not matched to a gene: 8. CDR1 and CDR2 (germline): MNHGY, SVAAGI. The CDR3 length is 14 residues. The CDR3 DNA sequence: TGTGCCAGCAGTTACCCCGGACTAGCGGTTCGTCAGTACTTC. Protein product: CASSYPGLAVRQYF.

This clonotype showed up many times. Written as DNA, the CDR3 is TGTGCCAGCAGCCCGGACATAGGGGGGGAAAAACTGTTTTTT. This codes for CASSPDIGGEKLFF. The V call is TRBV7-2, the J call TRBJ1-4; a weak D match, TRBD1 (6 bases). Trimming removed 5 bases at V and 8 bases at J, with 15 bases between. CDR1 and CDR2 from the germline V gene are SGHTA and FQGNSA. This CDR3 has 14 amino acids.

This clonotype has more than one count but fewer than ten. The chain combines TRBV5-1 with TRBJ2-3; D perhaps matches TRBD2 (6 bases). Trimming removed 7 bases from V and 2 bases from J, with 11 bases in between. The length of the CDR3 is 13 residues. Per the germline V gene, CDR1 is SGHRS and CDR2 is YFSETQ. This chain's CDR3 is CASVAGYTDTQYF. The CDR3 nucleotides read TGCGCCAGCGTCGCGGGGTACACAGATACGCAGTATTTT.

The V gene is TRBV28, the J gene TRBJ2-1; possibly TRBD2 for D (5 bases). Trimming took 3 bases from V and 2 from J, leaving 14 bases between them. The CDR3 sequence is 16 residues long. Germline loops: CDR1 MDHEN, CDR2 SYDVKM. The CDR3 DNA is TGTGCCAGCAGTTTTATTACTAGTAACACCTACAATGAGCAGTTCTTC. Residues: CASSFITSNTYNEQFF.

This clonotype has more than one count but fewer than ten. The rearrangement uses TRBV25-1 and TRBJ2-7; D remains ambiguous. There are 13 residues in the CDR3. V was shortened by 7 bases and J by 3 bases, with 13 bases between the two germline ends. CDR1 and CDR2 from the germline V gene are MGHDK and SYGVNS. CDR3 region: CASTDGRHYEQYF. The CDR3 DNA follows: TGTGCCAGCACTGACGGGCGCCACTACGAGCAGTACTTC.

In this sample, this clonotype turned up a few times. The gene calls are TRBV10-2 and TRBJ1-2; tentative D call: TRBD1 (6 bases). The CDR3 is 15 residues long. CDR1 WSHSY and CDR2 SAAADI come from the germline V gene. V lost 2 bases and J 2 bases, leaving 12 bases between the germline ends. CDR3 protein: CASSEPGGENYGYTF. The CDR3 DNA follows: TGCGCCAGCAGTGAGCCCGGGGGCGAAAACTATGGCTACACCTTC.

The chain has TRBV5-5 and TRBJ2-1; D gene ambiguous. Deletions cut 4 bases from V and 7 bases from J, with 18 bases between. The germline V gene has CDR1 SGHKS and CDR2 YYEKEE (reference sequence). The CDR3 contains 15 residues. CDR3 nucleotides: TGTGCCAGCAGCCAGGACCTCGCCCTGGGAAATGAGCAGTTCTTC. It yields the protein CASSQDLALGNEQFF.

This clonotype occurred many times. The chain couples TRBV6-5 to TRBJ2-5, with D unclear. Trimming pared 0 bases from V and 1 base from J, leaving 6 bases between. From germline, CDR1 is MNHEY and CDR2 SVGAGI. CDR3 size: 14 residues. CDR3: CASSYSATQETQYF. The CDR3 DNA reads as TGTGCCAGCAGTTACTCCGCCACCCAAGAGACCCAGTACTTC.

This clonotype has a count of ten or more. The J gene is TRBJ1-2, the V gene TRBV4-3; D unclear. In germline, CDR1 is LGHNA, CDR2 YSLEER. Trimming cost V 1 base and J 5 bases, with 26 bases left between them. The CDR3 consists of 19 residues. The CDR3 coding sequence is TGCGCCAGCAGCCAAGCGCATCTTGGTGGGGTCGGGAGGCGGTATGGCTACACCTTC. Encoded protein: CASSQAHLGGVGRRYGYTF.

V gene TRBV3-2 combines with J gene TRBJ1-1; the table gives TRBD1 as D, unverified against the DNA. TRBV3-2 has pseudogene status. The CDR3 covers 23 residues. The CDR3 loop reads CASSQFSGEGVLRDRGPDTEAFF. CDR3 bases: TGTGCCAGCAGCCAATTTTCGGGGGAGGGCGTACTTCGGGACAGGGGGCCGGACACTGAAGCTTTCTTT.

Of note for this clonotype: A much larger clonotype is one base distant, so this may be a read error. This rearrangement joins TRBV12-3 or TRBV12-4 to TRBJ2-1; 7 bases line up with TRBD1. The J call may be in error: the DNA end matches TRBJ2-7 better. The CDR3 has 15 residues. The CDR3 DNA follows: TGTGCCAGCAACCCGACAGGGTCGTACTACAATGAGCAGTACTTC. Protein product: CASNPTGSYYNEQYF.

In its sample, this clonotype was seen many times. The chain's CDR3 is CSLEMTQYGYTF. DNA for the CDR3: TGCAGCCTCGAAATGACCCAATATGGCTACACCTTC. The V call is TRBV29-1, the J call TRBJ1-2; D gene uncertain. The CDR3 runs to 12 residues. Germline assignment: CDR1 SQVTM and CDR2 ANQGSEA. V gave up 8 bases and J gave up 5 bases, with 15 bases separating them.

This clonotype has ten or more counts. The rearrangement joins TRBV28 to TRBJ2-1, with D unclear. V gave up 3 bases and J gave up 5 bases, with 11 bases separating them. The CDR3 has 14 amino acids. Looked up from germline, CDR1 is MDHEN and CDR2 is SYDVKM. The CDR3: CASSLTPNHNEQFF. In nucleotides, the CDR3 is TGTGCCAGCAGTTTGACCCCAAACCACAATGAGCAGTTCTTC.

This clonotype was detected many times. The V call is TRBV10-3, the J call TRBJ2-5; 14 bases fit TRBD2. J lost 2 bases, V lost 3 bases, and 5 bases had no gene match. In germline, CDR1 is ENHRY, CDR2 SYGVKD. The CDR3 is 17 residues long. CDR3 residues: CAISDYGLAGGQETQYF. The CDR3 nucleotides are TGTGCCATCAGTGATTACGGACTAGCGGGAGGACAAGAGACCCAGTACTTC.

The table lists this clonotype with many counts. This chain links TRBV7-2 with TRBJ2-1, with D perhaps matching TRBD2 (6 bases). The CDR3 consists of 16 residues. Trimming pared 4 bases from V and 13 bases from J, leaving 26 bases between. Germline V gene sequence: CDR1 SGHTA, CDR2 FQGNSA. CDR3 in DNA: TGTGCCAGCAGCTCCCATTCACTCCGGGGGACCGCGAAACAGTTCTTC. This encodes CASSSHSLRGTAKQFF.

This clonotype came up many times. This chain joins TRBV7-2 and TRBJ2-7; 8 bases line up with TRBD2. Germline CDR1 SGHTA, CDR2 FQGNSA. The CDR3 has 16 amino acids. The V gene end was trimmed by 3 bases and the J gene end by 2 bases; junction bases not matched to a gene: 9. CDR3 loop: CASSFSGAGGTYEQYF. Written as DNA, the CDR3 is TGTGCCAGCAGCTTTAGCGGGGCCGGGGGTACCTACGAGCAGTACTTC.

This clonotype was counted many times. The chain recombines TRBV11-3 with TRBJ1-1, with no clear D. Germline V gene data show CDR1 as SGHNT and CDR2 as YENEEA. This CDR3 spans 13 amino acids. With 5 bases removed from V and 7 bases from J, the gap between germline ends came to 14 bases. CDR3: CASSLTVDDEAFF. The CDR3 DNA reads as TGTGCCAGCAGCCTGACGGTCGACGATGAAGCTTTCTTT.

A few counts support this clonotype. This sequence joins TRBV7-6 and TRBJ2-1, with 10 bases that match TRBD1. J gave up 15 bases and V 5 bases, and 19 bases lay outside the gene matches. The CDR3 is 16 residues long. Germline V gene lookup returns CDR1 SGHVS and CDR2 FNYEAQ. Here the CDR3 reads CASSIRPGQGIPPRFF. For the CDR3, the DNA is TGTGCCAGCAGCATTCGACCGGGACAGGGGATACCCCCCAGGTTCTTC. Full variable domain (missing parts from reference TRBV7-6 and TRBJ2-1): GAGVSQSPRYKVTKRGQDVALRCDPISGHVSLYWYRQALGQGPEFLTYFNYEAQQDKSGLPNDRFSAERPEGSISTLTIQRTEQRDSAMYRCASSIRPGQGIPPRFFGPGTRLTVL.

This chain joins TRBV4-1 and TRBJ1-1; TRBD1 might be the D (5 bases). The V gene lost 3 bases and the J gene lost 9 bases, with 20 bases spanning the gap. Germline V CDR1 and CDR2: MGHRA, YSYEKL. CDR3 length: 15 residues. The CDR3 region has the DNA TGCGCCAGCAGCCAGAGTCGAATCGGGGCTTACAAAGCTTTCTTT. It encodes CASSQSRIGAYKAFF.

This chain uses TRBV28 with TRBJ1-3; D unresolved. Trimming took 3 bases from V and 8 from J, leaving 8 bases between them. The CDR3 is 12 residues long. The V gene's germline CDR1 is MDHEN and CDR2 SYDVKM. In DNA form, the CDR3 reads TGTGCCAGCAGTTTTGGTCTCCACACCATATATTTT. Translating it yields CASSFGLHTIYF. The full variable domain, completed using reference TRBV28 and TRBJ1-3, is DVKVTQSSRYLVKRTGEKVFLECVQDMDHENMFWYRQDPGLGLRLIYFSYDVKMKEKGDIPEGYSVSREKKERFSLILESASTNQTSMYLCASSFGLHTIYFGEGSWLTVV.

This clonotype was counted at least ten times. The chain uses TRBV11-3 and TRBJ2-1, with D perhaps matching TRBD1 (5 bases). The J call may be incorrect, as the DNA end agrees better with TRBJ2-5. The CDR3 is 13 amino acids. Germline assignment: CDR1 SGHNT and CDR2 YENEEA. The CDR3 loop is CASSQQEQETQYF. In DNA, the CDR3 is TGTGCCAGCAGCCAACAGGAACAAGAGACCCAGTACTTC.

This clonotype has ten or more counts. The chain links TRBV11-3 to TRBJ2-1; TRBD1 aligns across 8 bases. This CDR3 comprises 14 residues. Per germline, CDR1 SGHNT and CDR2 YENEEA. V shed 5 bases and J 8 bases; nucleotides not matched to a gene: 8. Here the CDR3 reads CASSNLDREDEQFF. The CDR3 bases are TGTGCCAGCAGCAACTTGGACAGGGAGGATGAGCAGTTCTTC.

This clonotype was found many times. The chain links TRBV28 to TRBJ1-6; D not certain. The germline CDR1 and CDR2 sequences are MDHEN and SYDVKM. The CDR3 has 13 amino acids. Trimming took off 6 bases at V and 6 bases at J, with 9 bases between the two ends. The CDR3 DNA reads as TGTGCCAGCAGCCAAGAAGGTAATTCACCCCTCCACTTT. Translated: CASSQEGNSPLHF.